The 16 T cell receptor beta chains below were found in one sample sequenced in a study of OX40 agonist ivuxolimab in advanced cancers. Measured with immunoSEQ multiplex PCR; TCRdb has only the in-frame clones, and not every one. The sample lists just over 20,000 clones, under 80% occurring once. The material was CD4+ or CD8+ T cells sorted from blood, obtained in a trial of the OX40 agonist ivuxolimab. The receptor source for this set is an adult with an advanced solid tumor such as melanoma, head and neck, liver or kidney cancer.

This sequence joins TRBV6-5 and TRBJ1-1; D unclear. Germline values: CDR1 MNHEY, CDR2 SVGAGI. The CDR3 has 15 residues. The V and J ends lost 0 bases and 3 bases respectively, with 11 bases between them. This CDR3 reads CASSYSSTGDTEAFF. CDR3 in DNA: TGTGCCAGCAGTTACTCGAGTACTGGGGACACTGAAGCTTTCTTT.

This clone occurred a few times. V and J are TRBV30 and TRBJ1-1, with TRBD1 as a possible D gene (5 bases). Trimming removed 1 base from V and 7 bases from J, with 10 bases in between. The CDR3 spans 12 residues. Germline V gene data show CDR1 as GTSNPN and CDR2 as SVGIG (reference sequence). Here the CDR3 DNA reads TGTGCCTGGAGTGCTCAGGGTGGTGAAGCTTTCTTT. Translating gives CAWSAQGGEAFF.

The CDR3 DNA reads TGTGCCAGCAGCTCCACCCCTGGCGGCGGAGCCAAAAACATTCAGTACTTC. It specifies CASSSTPGGGAKNIQYF. The rearrangement joins TRBV7-9 to TRBJ2-4; unclear D gene. The V gene lost 4 bases and the J gene lost 0 bases, with 16 bases spanning the gap. Germline values: CDR1 SEHNR, CDR2 FQNEAQ (reference sequence). The CDR3 consists of 17 residues.

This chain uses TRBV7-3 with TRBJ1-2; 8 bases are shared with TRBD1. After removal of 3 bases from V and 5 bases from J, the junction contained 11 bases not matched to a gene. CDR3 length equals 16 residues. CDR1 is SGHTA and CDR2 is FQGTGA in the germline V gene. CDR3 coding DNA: TGTGCCAGCAGCTTGGGACAGGAGGGCATGGGGTATGGCTACACCTTC. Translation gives CASSLGQEGMGYGYTF. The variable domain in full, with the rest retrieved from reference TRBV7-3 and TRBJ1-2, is GAGVSQTPSNKVTEKGKYVELRCDPISGHTALYWYRQSLGQGPEFLIYFQGTGAADDSGLPNDRFFAVRPEGSVSTLKIQRTERGDSAVYLCASSLGQEGMGYGYTFGSGTRLTVV.

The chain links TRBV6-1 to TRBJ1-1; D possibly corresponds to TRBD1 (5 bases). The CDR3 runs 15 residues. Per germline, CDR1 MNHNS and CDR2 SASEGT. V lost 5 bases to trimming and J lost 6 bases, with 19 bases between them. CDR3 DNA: TGTGCCAGCAGTCCCGGGGCTATCTCGTCCGCTGAAGCTTTCTTT. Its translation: CASSPGAISSAEAFF.

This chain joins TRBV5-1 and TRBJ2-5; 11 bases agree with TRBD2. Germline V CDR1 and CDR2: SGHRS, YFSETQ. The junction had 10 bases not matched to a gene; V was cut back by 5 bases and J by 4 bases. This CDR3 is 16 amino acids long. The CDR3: CASRTSGGLGIETQYF. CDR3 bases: TGCGCCAGCAGAACTAGCGGGGGACTCGGGATAGAGACCCAGTACTTC.

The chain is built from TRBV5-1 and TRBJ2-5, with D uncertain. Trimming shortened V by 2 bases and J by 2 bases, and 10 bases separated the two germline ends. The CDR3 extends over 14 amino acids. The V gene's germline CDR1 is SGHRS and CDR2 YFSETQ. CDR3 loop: CASSFQNTQETQYF. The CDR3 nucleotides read TGCGCCAGCAGCTTTCAAAACACTCAAGAGACCCAGTACTTC.

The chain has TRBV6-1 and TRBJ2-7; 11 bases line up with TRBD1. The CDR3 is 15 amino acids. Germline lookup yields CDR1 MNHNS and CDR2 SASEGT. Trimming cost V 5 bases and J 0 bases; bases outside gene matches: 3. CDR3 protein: CASSRDRGSSYEQYF. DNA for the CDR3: TGTGCCAGCAGTCGGGACAGGGGGAGCTCCTACGAGCAGTACTTC.

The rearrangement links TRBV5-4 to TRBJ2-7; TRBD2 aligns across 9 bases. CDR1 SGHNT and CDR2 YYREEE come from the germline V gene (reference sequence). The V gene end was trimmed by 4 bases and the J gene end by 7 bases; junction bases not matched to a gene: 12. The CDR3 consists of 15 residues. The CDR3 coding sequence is TGTGCCAGCAGCCATCTAGCGGGGAGGCTGAGGGAGCAGTACTTC. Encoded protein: CASSHLAGRLREQYF. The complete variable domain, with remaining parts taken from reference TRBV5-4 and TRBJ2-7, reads ETGVTQSPTHLIKTRGQQVTLRCSSQSGHNTVSWYQQALGQGPQFIFQYYREEENGRGNFPPRFSGLQFPNYSSELNVNALELDDSALYLCASSHLAGRLREQYFGPGTRLTVT.

In DNA, the CDR3 is TGCGCCAGCAGCTTGGGGGGACATAACTCTGGAAACACCATATATTTT. This gives the protein CASSLGGHNSGNTIYF. This rearrangement joins TRBV5-1 to TRBJ1-3, with TRBD1 as a possible D gene (6 bases). The germline V and J ends were trimmed by 0 bases and 0 bases, with 10 bases remaining between them. The CDR3 spans 16 residues. CDR1 is SGHRS and CDR2 is YFSETQ in the germline V gene.

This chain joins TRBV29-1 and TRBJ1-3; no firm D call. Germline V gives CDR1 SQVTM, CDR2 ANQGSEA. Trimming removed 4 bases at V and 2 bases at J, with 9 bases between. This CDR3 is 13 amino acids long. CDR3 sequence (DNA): TGCAGCGTTGTCGCGAGCCCTGGAAACACCATATATTTT. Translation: CSVVASPGNTIYF. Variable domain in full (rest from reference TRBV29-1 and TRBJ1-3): SAVISQKPSRDICQRGTSLTIQCQVDSQVTMMFWYRQQPGQSLTLIATANQGSEATYESGFVIDKFPISRPNLTFSTLTVSNMSPEDSSIYLCSVVASPGNTIYFGEGSWLTVV.

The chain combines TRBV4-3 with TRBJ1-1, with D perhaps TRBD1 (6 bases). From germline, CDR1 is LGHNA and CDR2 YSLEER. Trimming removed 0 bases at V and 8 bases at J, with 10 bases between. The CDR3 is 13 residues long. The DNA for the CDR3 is TGCGCCAGCAGCCAAGATACCGACAGGGAAGCTTTCTTT. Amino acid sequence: CASSQDTDREAFF.

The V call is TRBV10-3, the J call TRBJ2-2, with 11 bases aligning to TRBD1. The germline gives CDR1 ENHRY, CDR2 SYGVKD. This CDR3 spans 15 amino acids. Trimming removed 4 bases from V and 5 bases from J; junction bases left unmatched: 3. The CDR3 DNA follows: TGTGCCATCAGTGCGGGACAGGGGGTGACCGGGGAGCTGTTTTTT. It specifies CAISAGQGVTGELFF.

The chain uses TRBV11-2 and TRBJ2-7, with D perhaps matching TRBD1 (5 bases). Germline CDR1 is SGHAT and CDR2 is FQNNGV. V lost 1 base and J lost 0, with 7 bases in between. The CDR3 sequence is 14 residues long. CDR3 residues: CASSLGQLSYEQYF. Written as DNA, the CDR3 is TGTGCCAGCAGCTTAGGACAGCTCTCCTACGAGCAGTACTTC.

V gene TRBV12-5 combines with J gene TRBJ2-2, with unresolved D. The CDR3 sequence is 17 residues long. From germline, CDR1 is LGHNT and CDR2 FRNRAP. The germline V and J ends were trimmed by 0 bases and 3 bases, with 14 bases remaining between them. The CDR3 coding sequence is TGTGCTAGTGGTTTGGTACGTTTTCGCCCCGACACCGGGGAGCTGTTTTTT. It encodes CASGLVRFRPDTGELFF.

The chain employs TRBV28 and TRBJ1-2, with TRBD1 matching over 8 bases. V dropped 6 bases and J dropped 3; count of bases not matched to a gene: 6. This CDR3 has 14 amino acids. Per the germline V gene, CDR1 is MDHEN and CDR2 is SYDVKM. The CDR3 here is CASSLGQAYYGYTF. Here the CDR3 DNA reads TGTGCCAGCAGCCTGGGACAGGCTTACTATGGCTACACCTTC.